The 9 T cell receptor beta chains below come from one sample, sequenced in a study of blood T cell repertoires in COVID-19. TCRdb keeps only in-frame clones here, not all; method: immunoSEQ multiplex PCR. The sample has 160,000 or so clones, about four fifths seen once; the top ten hold over 11%. The sequenced material came from peripheral blood. Receptors originate from a woman at least 80 years old with acute or convalescent COVID-19.

This clone was detected only once. The J gene is TRBJ1-1, the V gene TRBV27; no firm D call. The CDR3 runs 14 residues. Between the trimmed V and J ends, which lost 2 bases and 2 bases, there was a span of 9 bases. Germline CDR1 is MNHEY and CDR2 is SMNVEV (reference sequence). DNA for the CDR3: TGTGCCAGCAGTTTAAGTCAGGCCAACACTGAAGCTTTCTTT. This codes for CASSLSQANTEAFF.

The chain couples TRBV30 to TRBJ2-7; 8 bases match TRBD2. The CDR3 length is 15 residues. V trimming: 2 bases; J trimming: 4 bases; junction bases outside the gene matches: 10. Germline V CDR1 and CDR2: GTSNPN, SVGIG (reference sequence). The CDR3 spells CAWSYPGSGGYEQYF. In nucleotides, the CDR3 is TGTGCCTGGAGTTACCCCGGGAGCGGGGGTTACGAGCAGTACTTC. Full variable domain (missing parts from reference TRBV30 and TRBJ2-7): SQTIHQWPATLVQPVGSPLSLECTVEGTSNPNLYWYRQAAGRGLQLLFYSVGIGQISSEVPQNLSASRPQDRQFILSSKKLLLSDSGFYLCAWSYPGSGGYEQYFGPGTRLTVT.

The gene calls are TRBV10-2 and TRBJ2-7, with 10 bases aligning to TRBD1. CDR1 is WSHSY, CDR2 SAAADI, per germline. CDR3 length: 14 residues. After removal of 10 bases from V and 2 bases from J, the junction contained 8 bases not matched to a gene. The CDR3 sequence: CATRQGASTYEQYF. The CDR3 coding sequence is TGCGCCACCAGACAGGGGGCCTCCACCTACGAGCAGTACTTC.

V usage is TRBV5-1 and J usage is TRBJ1-4; 10 bases match TRBD1. This CDR3 contains 15 residues. The J segment lost 6 bases and the V segment lost 0 bases, leaving 2 bases of the junction unmatched. Germline CDR1 and CDR2: SGHRS and YFSETQ. The CDR3 sequence is CASSLAGTGDEKLFF. In DNA form, the CDR3 reads TGCGCCAGCAGCTTGGCTGGGACAGGGGATGAAAAACTGTTTTTT.

The table lists this clone with a count of one. The chain joins TRBV5-1 to TRBJ1-1, with a possible D match to TRBD1 (6 bases). CDR3 length equals 14 residues. V was cut by 7 bases and J by 3 bases, with 16 bases left in between. Germline assignment: CDR1 SGHRS and CDR2 YFSETQ. The CDR3 loop reads CASGAQGRDTEAFF. CDR3 bases: TGCGCCAGCGGCGCACAGGGAAGGGACACTGAAGCTTTCTTT.

The chain combines TRBV6-5 with TRBJ1-1; D might be TRBD1 (6 bases). With 2 bases removed from V and 7 bases from J, the gap between germline ends came to 8 bases. CDR3 length: 12 residues. Germline lookup yields CDR1 MNHEY and CDR2 SVGAGI. In nucleotides, the CDR3 is TGTGCCAGCAGTTACCCCAGGGGTGAAGCTTTCTTT. Translation gives CASSYPRGEAFF.

The V call is TRBV5-1, the J call TRBJ2-2; possibly TRBD1 for D (5 bases). Trimming cost V 1 base and J 3 bases, with 10 bases left between them. The CDR3 runs 15 residues. The germline gives CDR1 SGHRS, CDR2 YFSETQ. In DNA, the CDR3 is TGCGCCAGCAGCTTGAGTTTAGGGGACACCGGGGAGCTGTTTTTT. Protein product: CASSLSLGDTGELFF. Variable domain in full (rest from reference TRBV5-1 and TRBJ2-2): KAGVTQTPRYLIKTRGQQVTLSCSPISGHRSVSWYQQTPGQGLQFLFEYFSETQRNKGNFPGRFSGRQFSNSRSEMNVSTLELGDSALYLCASSLSLGDTGELFFGEGSRLTVL.

The chain links TRBV7-3 to TRBJ2-1; 8 bases align to TRBD2. The V and J ends lost 2 bases and 2 bases, in that order; junction bases with no gene match: 8. Germline assignment: CDR1 SGHTA and CDR2 FQGTGA. The CDR3 is made up of 17 amino acids. The CDR3 protein is CASSLLGAGGTYNEQFF. CDR3 nucleotides: TGTGCCAGCAGCTTACTAGGGGCGGGAGGCACCTACAATGAGCAGTTCTTC.

J is TRBJ1-1 and V is TRBV12-3 or TRBV12-4; a possible D gene is TRBD1 (5 bases). CDR3 size: 13 residues. The germline V and J ends were trimmed by 0 bases and 11 bases, with 13 bases remaining between them. CDR3: CASSLAQQVIAFF. CDR3 DNA sequence: TGTGCCAGCAGTTTAGCGCAACAGGTCATTGCTTTCTTT.